The next 5 T cell receptor beta chains were all read from a single sample in a study of blood T cell repertoires in COVID-19. Profiled with immunoSEQ multiplex PCR; TCRdb holds only in-frame clones, not every one. The sample carries some 9,200 clones, 75% to 95% recorded once. The sequenced material came from peripheral blood. All receptors come from a woman between 45 and 60 years old with active COVID-19.

Worth noting for this clone: The identical CDR3 is also encoded by other nucleotide sequences in the sample. The chain recombines TRBV9 with TRBJ1-3; the match to TRBD1 covers 9 bases. This CDR3 is 16 amino acids long. Germline values: CDR1 SGDLS, CDR2 YYNGEE. After removal of 0 bases from V and 5 bases from J, the junction contained 6 bases not matched to a gene. The CDR3 here is CASSVGGQGARNTIYF. In DNA form, the CDR3 reads TGTGCCAGCAGCGTAGGGGGACAGGGAGCCAGAAACACCATATATTTT.

V is TRBV4-1 and J is TRBJ1-2; weak D call: TRBD1 (6 bases). The CDR3 spans 14 residues. Germline CDR1 is MGHRA and CDR2 is YSYEKL. Trimming removed 0 bases from V and 5 bases from J, with 10 bases in between. CDR3 in amino acids: CASSQDAGAYGYTF. The CDR3 bases are TGCGCCAGCAGCCAAGATGCAGGGGCTTATGGCTACACCTTC.

The chain carries TRBV6-1 and TRBJ1-4; D gene ambiguous. In germline, CDR1 is MNHNS, CDR2 SASEGT. The V end lost 2 bases, the J end lost 3 bases, and 10 bases lay between the germline ends. This CDR3 spans 15 amino acids. The CDR3 DNA reads TGTGCCAGCAGTGAAACGTGGGCATCTAATGAAAAACTGTTTTTT. Translating gives CASSETWASNEKLFF.

This chain joins TRBV5-1 and TRBJ2-7; no clear D gene. CDR3 length equals 15 residues. V lost 1 base and J lost 2, with 13 bases in between. Looked up from germline, CDR1 is SGHRS and CDR2 is YFSETQ. The CDR3 protein is CASSLTLELTYEQYF. The CDR3, as DNA: TGCGCCAGCAGCTTGACCCTCGAACTGACCTACGAGCAGTACTTC.

CDR3 DNA: TGTGCCAGCAGCCAAGATCGAGCGAGCGGGCTTCTCCCGAACAATGAGCAGTTCTTC. It is translated as CASSQDRASGLLPNNEQFF. The rearrangement uses TRBV4-2 and TRBJ2-1; weak D call: TRBD2 (6 bases). Germline V gives CDR1 LGHNA, CDR2 YNFKEQ. The ends were cut back, 0 bases at V and 5 bases at J, with 23 bases in the middle. The CDR3 is 19 residues long.